This TCR beta chain emerged from a study of PD-1 blockade in classical Hodgkin lymphoma. Study-wide results and limits: Patients with a complete response exhibited baseline diversity comparable to newly diagnosed patients.

CDR3 size: 15 residues. Per the germline V gene, CDR1 is SGHRS and CDR2 is YFSETQ. Trimming left V 0 bases short and J 0 bases short, with 7 bases between. Comments on this clone: Antigen unknown.

Sequenced by immunoSEQ multiplex PCR; TCRdb stores in-frame clones only, minus some. Here the sample spans about 6,900 clones, 75% to 90% being singletons. The time point: cycle 4 day 1 (C4D1), after about 6 weeks of nivolumab. Each patient experienced a relapse that followed autologous stem cell transplantation, and brentuximab vedotin exposure varied. The sequence derives from a human donor with classical Hodgkin lymphoma. The material was peripheral blood mononuclear cells (PBMCs), obtained before the fourth cycle of nivolumab. V and J are TRBV5-1 and TRBJ1-5; no definite D call. CDR3 protein: CASSLEPYSNQPQHF. The CDR3 DNA reads TGCGCCAGCAGCTTGGAACCTTATAGCAATCAGCCCCAGCATTTT. The full variable domain, completed using reference TRBV5-1 and TRBJ1-5, is KAGVTQTPRYLIKTRGQQVTLSCSPISGHRSVSWYQQTPGQGLQFLFEYFSETQRNKGNFPGRFSGRQFSNSRSEMNVSTLELGDSALYLCASSLEPYSNQPQHFGDGTRLSIL.